This is a list of T cell receptor beta chains from one sample in a study of identical twins. TCRdb reprocessed the 5' RACE reads via MiXCR and lists one record per CDR3 protein. This table has some 1,700,000 distinct CDR3 sequences, about 31% appearing once. Sequenced input: cord blood. The receptor source for this set is a newborn girl in good health. Each CDR3 is given with its conserved first and last residue. Each record gives: V gene, J gene, clone size, D gene, CDR3 protein, CDR3 DNA. D genes are given only for firm matches. The size of a clone is reported for some rows only, either as once, few or many, or as a class for expanded clones.

>TRBV7-9|TRBJ2-2|once|-
CASSSDSDTGELFF
TGTGCCAGCAGCTCCGACAGTGACACCGGGGAGCTGTTTTTT
>TRBV18|TRBJ2-3|few|-
CASSPPGKAGTDTQYF
TGTGCCAGCTCACCACCGGGCAAAGCGGGCACAGATACGCAGTATTTT
>TRBV7-8|TRBJ2-1|few|TRBD1
CASSLGYRGSSYNEQFF
TGTGCCAGCAGCTTAGGGTACAGGGGAAGCTCCTACAATGAGCAGTTCTTC
>TRBV15|TRBJ2-1|-|TRBD1
CATSTTRTGRPYNEQFF
TGTGCCACCAGCACAACGAGGACAGGGAGGCCCTACAATGAGCAGTTCTTC
>TRBV5-5|TRBJ1-1|few|TRBD1
CATTGGENTEAFF
TGTGCCACCACAGGGGGAGAGAACACTGAAGCTTTCTTT
>TRBV20-1|TRBJ1-5|-|TRBD1
CSARVGGTGGNQPQHF
TGCAGTGCTAGAGTAGGAGGGACAGGGGGCAATCAGCCCCAGCATTTT
>TRBV6-6|TRBJ2-3|few|TRBD2
CASRQAGGGTDTQYF
TGTGCCAGCAGACAAGCGGGAGGGGGCACAGATACGCAGTATTTT
>TRBV21-1|TRBJ2-1|once|-
CASSKNSGRLDEQFF
TGTGCCAGCAGCAAGAATAGCGGGAGGCTCGATGAGCAGTTCTTC
>TRBV29-1|TRBJ2-7|-|TRBD1
CSVLRTGAPYEQYF
TGCAGCGTCCTCCGGACAGGGGCCCCTTACGAGCAGTACTTC
>TRBV20-1|TRBJ1-4|-|-
CSARAGSQKLFF
TGCAGTGCTAGAGCGGGGTCTCAAAAACTGTTTTTT
>TRBV4-2|TRBJ1-2|-|-
CASSQEYQGNYGYTF
TGTGCCAGCAGCCAAGAGTATCAGGGGAACTATGGCTACACCTTC
>TRBV27|TRBJ2-3|-|-
CASTGSAEDTQYF
TGTGCCAGCACGGGTAGCGCGGAAGATACGCAGTATTTT
>TRBV24-1|TRBJ1-5|-|-
CATSDPSGPQHF
TGTGCCACCAGTGACCCTAGCGGGCCCCAGCATTTT
>TRBV6-6|TRBJ1-4|-|-
CASSYDSTTNEKLFF
TGTGCCAGCAGTTACGACAGCACAACTAATGAAAAACTGTTTTTT
>TRBV10-3|TRBJ2-7|once|-
CAIRGRGYEQDF
TGTGCCATCAGAGGACGGGGGTACGAGCAGGACTTC
>TRBV2|TRBJ2-1|few|-
CASSSLWGRGNEQFF
TGTGCCAGCAGTTCCCTATGGGGCAGGGGCAATGAGCAGTTCTTC
>TRBV10-3|TRBJ2-4|many|-
CAISDIAKNIQYF
TGTGCCATCAGTGACATAGCCAAAAACATTCAGTACTTC
>TRBV25-1|TRBJ2-4|few|TRBD1
CASSRRRDRSIRSMNIQYF
TGTGCCAGCAGCCGAAGGCGGGACAGGTCAATTCGATCGATGAACATTCAGTACTTC
>TRBV29-1|TRBJ1-5|-|TRBD1
CSGQQGKDQPQHF
TGCAGCGGACAACAGGGGAAGGATCAGCCCCAGCATTTT
>TRBV6-5|TRBJ1-2|many|-
CASSSGQSNYGYTF
TGTGCCAGCAGTTCCGGACAGTCTAACTATGGCTACACCTTC
>TRBV20-1|TRBJ2-3|-|-
CSARRTERARGTQYF
TGCAGTGCTAGGAGGACGGAGCGGGCGAGGGGTACGCAGTATTTT
>TRBV28|TRBJ1-1|once|TRBD1
CASRGGQAPKRAFF
TGTGCCAGCAGAGGGGGACAGGCTCCGAAGAGAGCTTTCTTT
>TRBV20-1|TRBJ2-1|few|TRBD2
CSARESGGPYNEQFF
TGCAGTGCTAGGGAAAGCGGGGGACCTTACAATGAGCAGTTCTTC
>TRBV11-2|TRBJ2-5|few|TRBD1
CASSPGTGRVKTQYF
TGTGCCAGCAGCCCTGGGACAGGGAGAGTAAAGACCCAGTACTTC
>TRBV4-2|TRBJ1-4|-|-
CASSPTARGATNEKLFF
TGTGCCAGCAGCCCGACTGCCCGGGGAGCAACTAATGAAAAACTGTTTTTT
>TRBV13|TRBJ2-7|once|-
CASGAYYNEQYF
TGTGCCAGCGGCGCTTACTACAATGAGCAGTACTTC
>TRBV15|TRBJ1-4|few|-
CATSRDGTNEKLFF
TGTGCCACCAGCAGAGATGGAACTAATGAAAAACTGTTTTTT
>TRBV20-1|TRBJ2-7|-|-
CSAKVQRRAYEQYF
TGCAGTGCAAAGGTCCAGCGCAGAGCCTACGAGCAGTACTTC
>TRBV6-6|TRBJ1-2|-|-
CASSYVGGQGGYTF
TGTGCCAGCAGTTACGTCGGGGGCCAAGGGGGCTACACCTTC
>TRBV7-2|TRBJ2-1|-|TRBD2
CASSGSGSYEQFF
TGTGCCAGCAGCGGTAGCGGGAGCTATGAGCAGTTCTTC
>TRBV6-5|TRBJ2-7|few|-
CASNNEGSNYEQYF
TGTGCCAGCAACAACGAGGGGTCTAACTACGAGCAGTACTTC
>TRBV29-1|TRBJ1-5|many|-
CSVEAGTNQPQHF
TGCAGCGTTGAGGCAGGAACCAATCAGCCCCAGCATTTT
>TRBV5-1|TRBJ1-2|-|-
CASTLEDSRGIYGYTF
TGCGCCAGCACCCTGGAGGATTCCAGGGGTATCTATGGCTACACCTTC
>TRBV20-1|TRBJ1-1|-|-
CSARGIKTGQNTEAFF
TGCAGTGCTAGAGGTATTAAGACCGGACAGAACACTGAAGCTTTCTTT
>TRBV10-3|TRBJ2-3|-|TRBD2
CAISESGGRRTDTQYF
TGTGCCATCAGTGAGTCGGGCGGGAGGCGCACAGATACGCAGTATTTT
>TRBV3-1|TRBJ2-3|-|-
CASSRTRTQYF
TGTGCCAGCAGCCGGACCCGTACGCAGTATTTT
>TRBV7-9|TRBJ1-5|few|-
CASSLAERFWEPQHF
TGTGCCAGCAGCTTAGCGGAGCGTTTCTGGGAGCCCCAGCATTTT
>TRBV5-1|TRBJ2-5|-|-
CASSRRDGQETQYF
TGCGCCAGCAGCCGACGGGACGGCCAAGAGACCCAGTACTTC
>TRBV12-3/TRBV12-4|TRBJ2-3|-|-
CASSLEASYTDTQYF
TGTGCCAGCAGTTTAGAGGCTAGCTATACAGATACGCAGTATTTT
>TRBV20-1|TRBJ2-7|-|-
CSARPPAVSEQYF
TGCAGTGCTAGACCCCCCGCGGTATCCGAGCAGTACTTC
>TRBV5-1|TRBJ1-3|few|-
CASSLESSGNTIYF
TGCGCCAGCAGCTTGGAGTCATCTGGGAACACCATATATTTT
>TRBV2|TRBJ2-1|-|-
CASSGPLGYNEQFF
TGTGCCAGCAGTGGCCCTTTAGGTTACAATGAGCAGTTCTTC
>TRBV29-1|TRBJ1-2|many|TRBD1
CSVLTGNYGYTF
TGCAGCGTGCTGACAGGGAACTATGGCTACACCTTC
>TRBV11-1|TRBJ2-7|-|TRBD1
CASSPDRVTLYEQYF
TGTGCCAGCAGCCCGGACAGGGTAACATTATACGAGCAGTACTTC
>TRBV4-1|TRBJ2-7|-|-
CASSQDSSVYEQYF
TGCGCCAGCAGCCAAGATTCTAGCGTCTACGAGCAGTATTTC
>TRBV30|TRBJ1-2|-|-
CASWVLPNYGYTF
TGTGCCTCTTGGGTCCTCCCTAACTATGGCTACACCTTC
>TRBV13|TRBJ2-7|-|TRBD2
CASSLFKREDSSEQYF
TGTGCCAGCAGCTTATTTAAGCGGGAGGATTCCTCCGAGCAGTACTTC
>TRBV7-2|TRBJ2-5|-|-
CASILFVETQYF
TGTGCCAGCATCTTATTTGTTGAGACCCAGTACTTC
>TRBV6-1|TRBJ2-5|-|TRBD2
CASSPGRRSYNEQYF
TGTGCCAGCAGCCCCGGGAGGCGGTCCTACAATGAGCAGTACTTC
>TRBV20-1|TRBJ2-7|-|TRBD1
CSARRQGPSYEQYF
TGCAGTGCTCGAAGACAGGGGCCTTCCTACGAGCAGTACTTC
>TRBV6-1|TRBJ2-4|few|-
CASIKGRGLAKNIQYF
TGTGCCAGCATTAAAGGGAGGGGGCTAGCCAAAAACATTCAGTACTTC
>TRBV27|TRBJ2-2|few|-
CASSLRFTGELFF
TGTGCCAGCAGTCTCCGGTTCACCGGGGAGCTGTTTTTT
>TRBV6-6|TRBJ2-3|many|TRBD2
CASSYRASGGQYF
TGTGCCAGCAGTTACCGGGCTAGCGGGGGTCAGTATTTT
>TRBV25-1|TRBJ2-1|-|-
CASSSAGYNEQFF
TGTGCCAGCAGTAGTGCGGGGTACAATGAGCAGTTCTTC
>TRBV20-1|TRBJ2-7|few|TRBD1
CSARTGQAYEQYF
TGCAGTGCTAGGACGGGACAGGCCTACGAGCAGTACTTC